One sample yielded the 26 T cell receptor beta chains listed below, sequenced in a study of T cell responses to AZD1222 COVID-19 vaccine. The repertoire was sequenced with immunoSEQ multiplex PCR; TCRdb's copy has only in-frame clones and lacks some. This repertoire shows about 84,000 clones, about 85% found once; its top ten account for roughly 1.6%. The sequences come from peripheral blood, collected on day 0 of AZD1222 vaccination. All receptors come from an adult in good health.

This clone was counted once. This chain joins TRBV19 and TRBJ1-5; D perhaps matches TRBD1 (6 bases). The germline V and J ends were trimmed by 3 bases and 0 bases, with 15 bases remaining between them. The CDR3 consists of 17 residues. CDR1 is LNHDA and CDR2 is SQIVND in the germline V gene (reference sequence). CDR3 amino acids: CASSMVQGPYSNQPQHF. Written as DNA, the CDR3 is TGTGCCAGTAGTATGGTACAGGGTCCTTATAGCAATCAGCCCCAGCATTTT. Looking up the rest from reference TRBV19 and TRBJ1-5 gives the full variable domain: DGGITQSPKYLFRKEGQNVTLSCEQNLNHDAMYWYRQDPGQGLRLIYYSQIVNDFQKGDIAEGYSVSREKKESFPLTVTSAQKNPTAFYLCASSMVQGPYSNQPQHFGDGTRLSIL.

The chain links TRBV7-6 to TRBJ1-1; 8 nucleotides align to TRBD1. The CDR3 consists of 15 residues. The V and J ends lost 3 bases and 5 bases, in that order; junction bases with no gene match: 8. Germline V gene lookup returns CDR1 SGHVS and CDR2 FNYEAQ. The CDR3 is CASSLPTGGVTEAFF. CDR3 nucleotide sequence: TGTGCCAGCAGCTTGCCAACAGGGGGGGTTACTGAAGCTTTCTTT.

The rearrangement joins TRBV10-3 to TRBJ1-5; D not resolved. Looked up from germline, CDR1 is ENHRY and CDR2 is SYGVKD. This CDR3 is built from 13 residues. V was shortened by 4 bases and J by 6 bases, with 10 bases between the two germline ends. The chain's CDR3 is CAISAMGLQPQHF. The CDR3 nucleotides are TGTGCCATCAGTGCTATGGGTCTTCAGCCCCAGCATTTT.

CDR3 loop: CASPGTGLNTIYF. CDR3 in DNA: TGTGCCAGTCCCGGGACAGGCCTAAACACCATATATTTT. The chain has TRBV30 and TRBJ1-3; TRBD1 matches at 8 bases. The ends lost 8 bases at V and 6 bases at J; junction bases unmatched: 9. Germline values: CDR1 GTSNPN, CDR2 SVGIG (reference sequence). This CDR3 has 13 amino acids.

CDR3 DNA sequence: TGTGCCAGCAGTTATAGCAGGGGTGAGACCCAGTACTTC. Residues: CASSYSRGETQYF. This chain joins TRBV6-5 and TRBJ2-5; D is possibly TRBD1 (6 bases). CDR1 is MNHEY, CDR2 SVGAGI, per germline. V lost 3 bases, J lost 5 bases, and 10 bases lay in between. The CDR3 has 13 amino acids.

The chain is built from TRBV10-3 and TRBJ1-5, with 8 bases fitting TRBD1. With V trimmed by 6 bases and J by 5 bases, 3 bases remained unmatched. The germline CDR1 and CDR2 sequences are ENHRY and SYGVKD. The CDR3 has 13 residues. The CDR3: CAISQTGDQPQHF. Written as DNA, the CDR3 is TGTGCCATCAGCCAGACAGGGGATCAGCCCCAGCATTTT.

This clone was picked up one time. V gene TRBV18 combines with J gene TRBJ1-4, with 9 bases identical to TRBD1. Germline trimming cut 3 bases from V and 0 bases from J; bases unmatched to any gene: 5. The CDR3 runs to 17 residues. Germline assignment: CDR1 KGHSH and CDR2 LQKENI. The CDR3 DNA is TGTGCCAGCTCACCGACGGGACAGGGACCAACTAATGAAAAACTGTTTTTT. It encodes CASSPTGQGPTNEKLFF.

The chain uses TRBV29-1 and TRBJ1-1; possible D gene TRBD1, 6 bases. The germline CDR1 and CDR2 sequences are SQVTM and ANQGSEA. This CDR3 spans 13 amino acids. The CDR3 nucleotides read TGCAGTGACACCGGGACAATGGGGATTGGGGCTTTCTTT. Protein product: CSDTGTMGIGAFF.

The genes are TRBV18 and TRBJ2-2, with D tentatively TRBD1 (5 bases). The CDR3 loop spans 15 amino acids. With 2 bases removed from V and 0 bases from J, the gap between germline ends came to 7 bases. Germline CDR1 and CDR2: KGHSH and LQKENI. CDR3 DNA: TGTGCCAGCTCACCAGGGGCCACGAACACCGGGGAGCTGTTTTTT. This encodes CASSPGATNTGELFF.

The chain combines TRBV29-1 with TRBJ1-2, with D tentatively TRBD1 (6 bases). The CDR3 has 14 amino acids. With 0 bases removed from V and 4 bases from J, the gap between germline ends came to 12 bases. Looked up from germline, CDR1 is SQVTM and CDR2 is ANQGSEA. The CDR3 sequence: CSVEEARGAYGYTF. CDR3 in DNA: TGCAGCGTTGAAGAGGCCAGGGGAGCCTATGGCTACACCTTC.

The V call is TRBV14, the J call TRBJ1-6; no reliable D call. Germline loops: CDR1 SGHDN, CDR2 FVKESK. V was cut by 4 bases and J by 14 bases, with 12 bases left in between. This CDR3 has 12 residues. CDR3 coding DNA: TGTGCCAGCAGCCTCGTCGCCGGGACCCTCCACTTT. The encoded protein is CASSLVAGTLHF.

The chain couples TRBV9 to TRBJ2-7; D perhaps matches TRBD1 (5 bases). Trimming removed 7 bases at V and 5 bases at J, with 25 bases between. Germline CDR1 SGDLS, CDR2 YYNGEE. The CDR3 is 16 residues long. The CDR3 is CASSRRANRQGHEQYF. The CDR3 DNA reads TGTGCCAGCTCCCGTCGGGCAAACAGGCAGGGCCACGAGCAGTACTTC.

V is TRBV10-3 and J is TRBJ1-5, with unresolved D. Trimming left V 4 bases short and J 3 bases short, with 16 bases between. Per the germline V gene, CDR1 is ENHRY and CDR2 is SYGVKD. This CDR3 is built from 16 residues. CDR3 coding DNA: TGTGCCATCAGTGCGGCGCCCGGTGGGATCAATCAGCCCCAGCATTTT. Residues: CAISAAPGGINQPQHF.

The CDR3 spells CASSQGLGTDTQYF. CDR3 in DNA: TGTGCCAGCAGCCAAGGACTGGGCACAGATACGCAGTATTTT. The chain employs TRBV14 and TRBJ2-3; D remains unclear. Trimming pared 1 base from V and 1 base from J, leaving 6 bases between. Germline CDR1 SGHDN, CDR2 FVKESK. This CDR3 is 14 amino acids long.

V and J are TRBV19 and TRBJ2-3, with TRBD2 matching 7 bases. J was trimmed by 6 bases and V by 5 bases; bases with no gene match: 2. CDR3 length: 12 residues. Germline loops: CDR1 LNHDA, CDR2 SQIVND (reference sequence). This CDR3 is CASSGGGDTQYF. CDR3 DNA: TGTGCCAGTAGTGGGGGAGGGGATACGCAGTATTTT.

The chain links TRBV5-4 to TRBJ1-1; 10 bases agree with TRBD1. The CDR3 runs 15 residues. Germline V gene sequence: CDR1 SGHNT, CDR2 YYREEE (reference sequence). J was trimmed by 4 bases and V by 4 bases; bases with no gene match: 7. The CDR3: CASSGNRDRGTEAFF. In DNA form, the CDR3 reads TGTGCCAGCAGCGGGAACCGGGACAGGGGCACTGAAGCTTTCTTT. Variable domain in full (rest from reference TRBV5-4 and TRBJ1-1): ETGVTQSPTHLIKTRGQQVTLRCSSQSGHNTVSWYQQALGQGPQFIFQYYREEENGRGNFPPRFSGLQFPNYSSELNVNALELDDSALYLCASSGNRDRGTEAFFGQGTRLTVV.

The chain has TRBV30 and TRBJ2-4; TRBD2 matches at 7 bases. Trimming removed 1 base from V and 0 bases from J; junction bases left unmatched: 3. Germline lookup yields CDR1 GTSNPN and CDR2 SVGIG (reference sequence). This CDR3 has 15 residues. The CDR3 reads CAWSGSGVAKNIQYF. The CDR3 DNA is TGTGCCTGGAGTGGCAGCGGGGTAGCCAAAAACATTCAGTACTTC.

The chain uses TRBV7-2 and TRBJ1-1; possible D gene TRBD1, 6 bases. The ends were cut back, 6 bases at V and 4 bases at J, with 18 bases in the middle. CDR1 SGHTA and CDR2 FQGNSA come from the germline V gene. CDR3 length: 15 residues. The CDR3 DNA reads TGTGCCAGCAGTTCACTCGACAGGTTGACCACTGAAGCTTTCTTT. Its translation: CASSSLDRLTTEAFF.

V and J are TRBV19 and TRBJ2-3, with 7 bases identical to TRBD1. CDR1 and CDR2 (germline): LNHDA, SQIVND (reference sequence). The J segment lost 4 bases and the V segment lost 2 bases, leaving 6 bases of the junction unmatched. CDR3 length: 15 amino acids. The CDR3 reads CASSIRGPFSDTQYF. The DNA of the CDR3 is TGTGCCAGTAGTATAAGGGGGCCTTTTTCAGATACGCAGTATTTT.

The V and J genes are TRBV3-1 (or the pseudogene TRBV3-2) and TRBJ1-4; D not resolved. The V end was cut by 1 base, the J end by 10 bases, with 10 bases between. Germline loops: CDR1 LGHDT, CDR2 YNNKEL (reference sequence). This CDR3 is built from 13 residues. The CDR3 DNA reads TGTGCCAGCAGCCAAGGGACGCCGGTAAAACTGTTTTTT. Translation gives CASSQGTPVKLFF.

CDR3 loop: CASSQGGDEQYF. Here the CDR3 DNA reads TGCGCCAGCAGCCAAGGAGGGGACGAGCAGTACTTC. The chain links TRBV4-1 to TRBJ2-7, with D perhaps being TRBD1 or TRBD2 (5 bases each). Trimming removed 1 base from V and 5 bases from J, with 6 bases in between. The CDR3 has 12 amino acids. The germline V gene has CDR1 MGHRA and CDR2 YSYEKL.

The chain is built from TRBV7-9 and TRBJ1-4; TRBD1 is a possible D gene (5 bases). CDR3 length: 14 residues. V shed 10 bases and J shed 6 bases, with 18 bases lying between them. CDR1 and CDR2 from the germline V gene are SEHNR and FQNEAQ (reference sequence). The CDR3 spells CAIERAGLYEKLFF. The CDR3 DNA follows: TGTGCCATCGAACGGGCAGGGCTTTATGAAAAACTGTTTTTT.

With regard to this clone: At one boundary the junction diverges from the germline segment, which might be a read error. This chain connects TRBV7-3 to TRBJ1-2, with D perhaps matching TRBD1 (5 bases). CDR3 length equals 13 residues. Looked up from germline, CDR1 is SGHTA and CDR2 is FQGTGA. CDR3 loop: CASSFGGNSGYTF. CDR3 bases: TGTGCCAGCAGCTTTGGGGGGAACTCTGGCTACACCTTC.

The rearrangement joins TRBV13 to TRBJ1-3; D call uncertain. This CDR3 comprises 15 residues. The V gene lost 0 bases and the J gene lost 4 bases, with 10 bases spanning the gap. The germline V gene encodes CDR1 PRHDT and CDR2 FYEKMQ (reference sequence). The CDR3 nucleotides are TGTGCCAGCAGCTTAGGGGAGTTTACCGGAAACACCATATATTTT. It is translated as CASSLGEFTGNTIYF.

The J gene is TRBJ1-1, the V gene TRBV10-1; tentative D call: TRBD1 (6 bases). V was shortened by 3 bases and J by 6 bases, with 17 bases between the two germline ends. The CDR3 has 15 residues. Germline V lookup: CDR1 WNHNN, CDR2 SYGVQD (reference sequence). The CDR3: CASSDTGQTIAEAFF. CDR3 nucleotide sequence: TGCGCCAGCAGTGATACGGGACAAACTATCGCTGAAGCTTTCTTT.

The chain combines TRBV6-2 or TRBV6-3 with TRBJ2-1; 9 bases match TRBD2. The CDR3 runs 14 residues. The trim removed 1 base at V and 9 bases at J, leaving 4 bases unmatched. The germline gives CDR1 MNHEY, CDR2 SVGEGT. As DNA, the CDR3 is TGTGCCAGCAGTTACTTGGGGACTAGCCTTGAGCAGTTCTTC. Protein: CASSYLGTSLEQFF.